This TCR beta chain comes out of a study of T-cell memory formation after mild COVID-19. Study details: Clusters were largely donor specific.

This clonotype was found a few times. No antigen is known for it. After 5'RACE with constant-segment primers, TCR alpha and TCR beta cDNA libraries carrying sample barcodes and UMIs were obtained. MiXCR was run by TCRdb on the 5' RACE reads, yielding one entry per CDR3 protein. The table includes a few hundred thousand distinct CDR3 sequences, 10% to 13% detected once. J was trimmed by 3 bases and V by 3 bases; bases with no gene match: 11. The length of the CDR3 is 18 residues. Germline CDR1 is SGHVS and CDR2 is FQNEAQ. Study-wide points: Contracting CD8+ clones were enriched in EMRA, CD4+ mainly in CM and EM. Pre-infection memory carried some responding clones, suggesting that cross-reactive memory joined.

Material for sequencing was PBMCs or a T cell subset sorted from them (not recorded which). The sequence derives from a man between 18 and 29 years old who had mild COVID-19 (a few samples of this study predate the infection). Cell type and time point are not known. This sequence joins TRBV7-8 and TRBJ2-1; the match to TRBD2 covers 10 bases. CDR3 coding DNA: TGTGCCAGCAGCTTGGAGGCCAGCGGGGGGGATCTCTACAATGAGCAGTTCTTC. It encodes CASSLEASGGDLYNEQFF.